Listed below are T cell receptor beta chains from one sample, sequenced in a study of T cells in Graves' hyperthyroidism and ophthalmopathy. TCRdb analysed the multiplex PCR reads with MiXCR anew, one entry per CDR3 protein. The data contain 270,000 or so distinct CDR3 sequences, roughly 15% of them singletons. The material sequenced was blood. The receptor set was obtained from a woman aged 50 to 60 with Graves' hyperthyroidism that later progressed to Graves' ophthalmopathy. CDR3s include the opening cysteine and the closing phenylalanine or tryptophan. Each record gives: clone size, J gene, D gene, V gene, CDR3 protein, CDR3 DNA. A D gene is named only where the DNA matches it firmly. Not every row has a clone size; where given, it reads once, few, many or a size class.

clone_size: few
j_call: TRBJ2-4
d_call: NA
v_call: TRBV9
cdr3_aa: CASSVGSSNIQYF
cdr3_nt: TGTGCCAGCAGCGTAGGCTCGAGTAACATTCAGTACTTC

clone_size: many
j_call: TRBJ2-2
d_call: TRBD1
v_call: TRBV27
cdr3_aa: CASSLYGTGGTGELFF
cdr3_nt: TGTGCCAGCAGTTTATACGGGACAGGGGGAACCGGGGAGCTGTTTTTT

clone_size: many
j_call: TRBJ2-1
d_call: TRBD2
v_call: TRBV28
cdr3_aa: CASSLAGEYNEQFF
cdr3_nt: TGTGCCAGCAGTTTAGCGGGAGAATACAATGAGCAGTTCTTC

clone_size: many
j_call: TRBJ2-7
d_call: NA
v_call: TRBV7-6
cdr3_aa: CASSLDSPIQGDEQYF
cdr3_nt: TGTGCCAGCAGCTTAGACTCGCCCATCCAAGGGGACGAGCAGTACTTC

clone_size: many
j_call: TRBJ1-2
d_call: NA
v_call: TRBV28
cdr3_aa: CASSLAGNGYTF
cdr3_nt: TGTGCCAGCAGTTTAGCGGGGAACGGCTACACCTTC

clone_size: NA
j_call: TRBJ2-7
d_call: NA
v_call: TRBV29-1
cdr3_aa: CSVQDPGGAYEQYF
cdr3_nt: TGCAGCGTTCAAGACCCCGGGGGAGCCTACGAGCAGTACTTC

clone_size: many
j_call: TRBJ1-6
d_call: NA
v_call: TRBV28
cdr3_aa: CASSLEGQALHF
cdr3_nt: TGTGCCAGCAGTTTAGAAGGACAAGCCCTCCACTTT

clone_size: many
j_call: TRBJ2-1
d_call: TRBD1
v_call: TRBV5-1
cdr3_aa: CASSAEQGARANEQFF
cdr3_nt: TGCGCCAGCAGCGCAGAACAGGGGGCGAGAGCCAATGAGCAGTTCTTC

clone_size: few
j_call: TRBJ1-2
d_call: NA
v_call: TRBV4-1
cdr3_aa: CASSQVGLYGYTF
cdr3_nt: TGCGCCAGCAGCCAAGTGGGCCTCTATGGCTACACCTTC

clone_size: many
j_call: TRBJ2-7
d_call: NA
v_call: TRBV5-1
cdr3_aa: CASSLGRVREGHEQYF
cdr3_nt: TGCGCCAGCAGCTTGGGAAGGGTCAGGGAAGGCCACGAGCAGTACTTC

clone_size: many
j_call: TRBJ1-1
d_call: NA
v_call: TRBV19
cdr3_aa: CASRYREPMNTEAFF
cdr3_nt: TGTGCCAGTAGGTACAGGGAACCCATGAACACTGAAGCTTTCTTT

clone_size: many
j_call: TRBJ2-3
d_call: NA
v_call: TRBV5-4
cdr3_aa: CASSLEKGLSDTQYF
cdr3_nt: TGTGCCAGCAGCTTGGAAAAGGGTCTCTCAGATACGCAGTATTTT

clone_size: few
j_call: TRBJ1-2
d_call: NA
v_call: TRBV19
cdr3_aa: CASSLAEGFYGYTF
cdr3_nt: TGTGCCAGTAGCCTCGCGGAGGGCTTCTATGGCTACACCTTC

clone_size: few
j_call: TRBJ2-4
d_call: NA
v_call: TRBV25-1
cdr3_aa: CASSRDAKNIQYF
cdr3_nt: TGTGCCAGCAGCAGGGATGCCAAAAACATTCAGTACTTC

clone_size: many
j_call: TRBJ2-3
d_call: TRBD2
v_call: TRBV10-3
cdr3_aa: CAISEGLAGGTDTQYF
cdr3_nt: TGTGCCATCAGTGAGGGTCTAGCGGGAGGCACAGATACGCAGTATTTT

clone_size: many
j_call: TRBJ1-2
d_call: NA
v_call: TRBV27
cdr3_aa: CASSQSGTYSYGYTF
cdr3_nt: TGTGCCAGCAGTCAATCCGGGACCTACTCTTATGGCTACACCTTC

clone_size: many
j_call: TRBJ2-7
d_call: NA
v_call: TRBV27
cdr3_aa: CASSSLFHEQYF
cdr3_nt: TGTGCCAGCTCCTCCCTTTTCCACGAGCAGTACTTC